The 20 T cell receptor beta chains reported below all come from one sample, sequenced in a study of cytomegalovirus exposure and HLA in healthy donors. Researchers ran the PCR with 60 Vbeta and 13 Jbeta primers. Sequenced by immunoSEQ multiplex PCR; TCRdb stores in-frame clones only, minus some. The sample holds some 80,000 clones, over 65% seen once. The sequenced material came from PBMCs. Receptors originate from a man aged 50-60 years in good health and CMV-seronegative.

This clone was observed once. The chain combines TRBV9 with TRBJ2-3, with D possibly matching TRBD2 (5 bases). Germline CDR1 SGDLS, CDR2 YYNGEE. V was shortened by 0 bases and J by 0 bases, with 8 bases between the two germline ends. This CDR3 is built from 15 residues. The CDR3, as DNA: TGTGCCAGCAGCGTAGACGGGGTTAGCACAGATACGCAGTATTTT. Translated, it gives CASSVDGVSTDTQYF.

The chain recombines TRBV7-8 with TRBJ1-6; 8 bases align to TRBD1. This CDR3 has 18 residues. V was clipped by 4 bases and J by 7 bases; unmatched bases: 15. Germline V gene sequence: CDR1 SGHVS, CDR2 FQNEAQ. The CDR3 sequence: CASSSRLQGAQGNSPLHF. The CDR3 region has the DNA TGTGCCAGCAGCTCTCGCCTTCAGGGGGCGCAGGGGAATTCACCCCTCCACTTT.

The V call is TRBV2, the J call TRBJ1-6; D perhaps matches TRBD1 (5 bases). Trimming cost V 5 bases and J 5 bases, with 10 bases left between them. Germline V gene lookup returns CDR1 SNHLY and CDR2 FYNNEI. This CDR3 is 14 amino acids long. Here the CDR3 reads CASSNSRDNSPLHF. In nucleotides, the CDR3 is TGTGCCAGCAGTAATAGCAGGGATAATTCACCCCTCCACTTT.

This chain joins TRBV21-1 and TRBJ1-5. TRBV21-1 counts as a pseudogene. The CDR3 spans 18 residues. The CDR3 protein is CASSTGGPSDDSNQPQHF. The CDR3 DNA is TGTGCCAGCAGCACCGGGGGGCCCAGCGATGATAGCAATCAGCCCCAGCATTTT.

CDR3 loop: CASSLAGTSTDTQYF. The DNA for the CDR3 is TGTGCCAGCAGCTTAGCCGGGACTAGCACAGATACGCAGTATTTT. This chain connects TRBV5-4 to TRBJ2-3; the D gene is possibly TRBD2 (6 bases). The V gene's germline CDR1 is SGHNT and CDR2 YYREEE (reference sequence). Deletions cut 2 bases from V and 0 bases from J, with 10 bases between. There are 15 residues in the CDR3. Supplemented by reference TRBV5-4 and TRBJ2-3, the full variable domain reads ETGVTQSPTHLIKTRGQQVTLRCSSQSGHNTVSWYQQALGQGPQFIFQYYREEENGRGNFPPRFSGLQFPNYSSELNVNALELDDSALYLCASSLAGTSTDTQYFGPGTRLTVL.

V and J are TRBV6-6 and TRBJ2-1, with 7 bases fitting TRBD2. J gave up 9 bases and V 5 bases, and 13 bases lay outside the gene matches. CDR3 length: 15 amino acids. The germline CDR1 and CDR2 sequences are MNHNY and SVGAGI (reference sequence). In DNA form, the CDR3 reads TGTGCCAGCAGTGACCCGAGCGGGGCGTCCGGTGAGCAGTTCTTC. This translates into CASSDPSGASGEQFF.

This chain connects TRBV4-1 to TRBJ2-3; TRBD2 might be the D (5 bases). Trimming shortened V by 8 bases and J by 8 bases, and 20 bases separated the two germline ends. CDR1 and CDR2 from the germline V gene are MGHRA and YSYEKL. The CDR3 length is 14 residues. This CDR3 is CASADGRVRGTQYF. CDR3 sequence (DNA): TGCGCCAGCGCCGATGGACGGGTTCGGGGTACGCAGTATTTT.

The chain combines TRBV6-5 with TRBJ1-5; D ambiguous. Trimming removed 2 bases from V and 0 bases from J, with 8 bases in between. Germline V gene lookup returns CDR1 MNHEY and CDR2 SVGAGI. The CDR3 is 15 amino acids. CDR3 sequence reads: CASSYGRNSNQPQHF. The CDR3 region has the DNA TGTGCCAGCAGTTACGGCAGGAATAGCAATCAGCCCCAGCATTTT.

The rearrangement uses TRBV5-5 and TRBJ1-2; D remains unclear. This CDR3 has 16 residues. Germline V lookup: CDR1 SGHKS, CDR2 YYEKEE (reference sequence). V shed 0 bases and J shed 0 bases, with 12 bases lying between them. Written as DNA, the CDR3 is TGTGCCAGCAGCTTGGATGCGGGGATGGCTAACTATGGCTACACCTTC. Protein sequence: CASSLDAGMANYGYTF.

The chain recombines TRBV7-9 with TRBJ2-7; a possible D gene is TRBD1 (6 bases). Deletions cut 4 bases from V and 2 bases from J, with 12 bases between. CDR1 is SEHNR, CDR2 FQNEAQ, per germline (reference sequence). This CDR3 comprises 14 residues. The CDR3 coding sequence is TGTGCCAGCAGCTCGAGGGGGACCGCCTACGAGCAGTACTTC. It specifies CASSSRGTAYEQYF. The entire variable domain, with the rest obtained from reference TRBV7-9 and TRBJ2-7, is as follows: DTGVSQNPRHKITKRGQNVTFRCDPISEHNRLYWYRQTLGQGPEFLTYFQNEAQLEKSRLLSDRFSAERPKGSFSTLEIQRTEQGDSAMYLCASSSRGTAYEQYFGPGTRLTVT.

This clone showed up just a few times. The chain links TRBV6-5 to TRBJ1-3; D is unclear. Trimming took 5 bases from V and 3 from J, leaving 8 bases between them. The CDR3 sequence is 13 residues long. Per the germline V gene, CDR1 is MNHEY and CDR2 is SVGAGI. The DNA of the CDR3 is TGTGCCAGCAGTACTAACCTTGGAAACACCATATATTTT. It yields the protein CASSTNLGNTIYF.

The chain carries TRBV10-3 and TRBJ2-2, with D perhaps matching TRBD2 (5 bases). The germline CDR1 and CDR2 sequences are ENHRY and SYGVKD. V was cut by 4 bases and J by 6 bases, with 12 bases left in between. CDR3 length equals 14 residues. The CDR3 loop reads CAISGSGDPGELFF. The CDR3 DNA is TGTGCCATCAGTGGGTCCGGGGATCCCGGGGAGCTGTTTTTT.

J is TRBJ2-7 and V is TRBV7-3; 12 bases line up with TRBD2. Per the germline V gene, CDR1 is SGHTA and CDR2 is FQGTGA. This CDR3 has 15 amino acids. V shed 5 bases, J shed 6 bases, and the junction held 8 bases outside the gene matches. The DNA for the CDR3 is TGTGCCAGCAGCCTTCTAGCGGGGGGGCTAGGCGAGCAGTACTTC. Translated: CASSLLAGGLGEQYF.

The genes are TRBV18 and TRBJ2-4, with TRBD1 matching 8 bases. V lost 3 bases and J lost 3; bases outside the gene matches: 4. This CDR3 region has 15 residues. CDR1 KGHSH and CDR2 LQKENI come from the germline V gene. The CDR3 loop is CASSPGQALKNIQYF. Written as DNA, the CDR3 is TGTGCCAGCTCACCGGGACAGGCCCTCAAAAACATTCAGTACTTC.

The chain is built from TRBV6-6 and TRBJ1-1; 7 nucleotides align to TRBD1. This CDR3 region has 14 residues. The V gene end was trimmed by 6 bases and the J gene end by 8 bases; junction bases not matched to a gene: 12. Germline V CDR1 and CDR2: MNHNY, SVGAGI (reference sequence). CDR3 DNA: TGTGCCAGCAGAAAAACCAGGCAGGGGGGAGAAGCTTTCTTT. Translated: CASRKTRQGGEAFF.

The chain carries TRBV7-2 and TRBJ2-3; a weak D match, TRBD1 (6 bases). Deletions cut 5 bases from V and 3 bases from J, with 15 bases between. CDR1 is SGHTA, CDR2 FQGNSA, per germline. This CDR3 contains 15 residues. The CDR3 DNA reads as TGTGCCAGCAGCCTAAGCGGACAGAAAACAGATACGCAGTATTTT. Amino acid sequence: CASSLSGQKTDTQYF.

V and J are TRBV9 and TRBJ1-2; D is undetermined. V lost 0 bases and J lost 8, with 8 bases in between. The CDR3 runs to 12 residues. Germline V gene sequence: CDR1 SGDLS, CDR2 YYNGEE. The CDR3 loop reads CASSVGQWGYTF. The DNA for the CDR3 is TGTGCCAGCAGCGTAGGTCAGTGGGGCTACACCTTC.

The chain has TRBV9 and TRBJ2-1, with 9 bases that match TRBD2. The CDR3 contains 15 residues. The germline CDR1 and CDR2 sequences are SGDLS and YYNGEE. V lost 3 bases, J lost 0 bases, and 1 base stayed unmatched. CDR3 amino acids: CASSARGGSYNEQFF. Written as DNA, the CDR3 is TGTGCCAGCAGCGCGCGGGGGGGCTCCTACAATGAGCAGTTCTTC.

This clone was detected only once. V and J are TRBV7-6 and TRBJ2-5, with a tentative D call TRBD2 (5 bases). Per the germline V gene, CDR1 is SGHVS and CDR2 is FNYEAQ. V gave up 5 bases and J gave up 1 base, with 14 bases separating them. The CDR3 spans 15 residues. CDR3 residues: CASSLLGDFQETQYF. CDR3 coding DNA: TGTGCCAGCAGCCTCCTGGGAGATTTCCAAGAGACCCAGTACTTC.

The CDR3 spells CASSLERLAGADTQYF. The CDR3 DNA follows: TGTGCCAGCAGCTTAGAGAGACTAGCGGGGGCAGATACGCAGTATTTT. This chain uses TRBV7-9 with TRBJ2-3, with TRBD2 identical over 12 bases. The CDR3 runs 16 residues. The germline V gene encodes CDR1 SEHNR and CDR2 FQNEAQ (reference sequence). V shed 1 base and J 4 bases; nucleotides not matched to a gene: 3.